This T cell receptor (beta chain) is from a study of blood T cells in healthy people across ages. Primers used in a second PCR of about 7 to 12 cycles were a sample-barcoded 5' primer and a J-beta primer mix. Researchers report that a template-switch adaptor with 12 random nucleotides tagged each cDNA molecule. MiXCR, run by TCRdb on the 5' RACE reads, gives a single entry per CDR3 protein. The profile shows 650,000 to 900,000 distinct CDR3 sequences, approximately 59% of them singletons. Roughly 9 milliliters of peripheral blood were drawn from each donor. This CDR3 has 13 residues. Germline CDR1 is DFQATT and CDR2 is SNEGSKA (reference sequence). The V end was cut by 2 bases, the J end by 2 bases, with 7 bases between.

Sequencing input: blood. The chain couples TRBV20-1 to TRBJ1-5; the D is unclear. The sequence derives from a man younger than 45 in good health. CDR3 bases: TGCAGTGCTAGAAGGTTTGGCAATCAGCCCCAGCATTTT. It codes for CSARRFGNQPQHF.